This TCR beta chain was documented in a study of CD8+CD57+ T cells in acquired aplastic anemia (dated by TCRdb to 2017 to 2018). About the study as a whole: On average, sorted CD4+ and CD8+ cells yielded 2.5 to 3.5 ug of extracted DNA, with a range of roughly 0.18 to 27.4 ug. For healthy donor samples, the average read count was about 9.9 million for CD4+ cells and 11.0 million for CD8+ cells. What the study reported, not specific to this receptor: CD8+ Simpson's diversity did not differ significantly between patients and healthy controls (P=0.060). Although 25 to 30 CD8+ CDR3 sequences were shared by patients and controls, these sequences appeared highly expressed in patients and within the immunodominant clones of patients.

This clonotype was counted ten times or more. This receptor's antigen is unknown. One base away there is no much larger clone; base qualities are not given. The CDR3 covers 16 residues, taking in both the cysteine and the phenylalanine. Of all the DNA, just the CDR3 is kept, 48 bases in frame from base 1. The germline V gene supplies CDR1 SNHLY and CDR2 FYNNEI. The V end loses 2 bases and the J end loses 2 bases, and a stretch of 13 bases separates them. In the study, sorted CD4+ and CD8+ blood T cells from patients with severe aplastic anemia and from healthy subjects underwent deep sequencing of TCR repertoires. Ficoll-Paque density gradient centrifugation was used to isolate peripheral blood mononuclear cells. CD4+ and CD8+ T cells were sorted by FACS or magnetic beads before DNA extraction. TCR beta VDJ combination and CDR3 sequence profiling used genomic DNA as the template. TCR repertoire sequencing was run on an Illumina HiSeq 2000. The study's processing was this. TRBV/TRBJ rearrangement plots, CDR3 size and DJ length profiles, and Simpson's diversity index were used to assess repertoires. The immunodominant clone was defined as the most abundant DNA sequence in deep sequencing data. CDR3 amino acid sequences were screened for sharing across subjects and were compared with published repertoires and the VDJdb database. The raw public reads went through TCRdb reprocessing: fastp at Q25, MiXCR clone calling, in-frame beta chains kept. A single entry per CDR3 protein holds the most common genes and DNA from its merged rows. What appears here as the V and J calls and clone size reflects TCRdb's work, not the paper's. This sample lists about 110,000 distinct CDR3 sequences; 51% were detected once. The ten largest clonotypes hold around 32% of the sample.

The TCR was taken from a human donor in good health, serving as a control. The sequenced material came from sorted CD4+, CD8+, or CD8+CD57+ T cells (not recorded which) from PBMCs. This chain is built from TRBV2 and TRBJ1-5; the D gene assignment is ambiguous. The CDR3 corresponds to CASSELLVIGNQPQHF. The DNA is TGTGCCAGCAGTGAACTGCTCGTGATTGGCAATCAGCCCCAGCATTTT.